This TCR beta chain was captured by sequencing in a study of blood T cell repertoires in COVID-19. At the level of the study: Collection of acute and convalescent COVID-19 samples took place in the United States, Italy and Spain. Sources were T cells, B-cell-depleted T cells, or PBMCs; the material itself was cDNA or gDNA.

In the source study's methods: Reference gene primers were amplified, and this amplification served to estimate nucleated cell counts. Sequencing was performed with immunoSEQ multiplex PCR; in TCRdb, only in-frame clones are kept and a portion is missing. V, J and clone size are those of that table, while D and trimming were read from the DNA. Among under 150,000 clones listed, just under 85% were seen once. The CDR3 runs to 16 residues. Germline values: CDR1 MNHEY, CDR2 SMNVEV (reference sequence). Trimming shortened V by 1 base and J by 15 bases, and 25 bases separated the two germline ends. The chain links TRBV27 to TRBJ2-1; D is perhaps TRBD2 (6 bases). The specimen sequenced was peripheral blood. This sequence originates from a man between 65 and 79 years old with active or convalescent COVID-19. The CDR3 coding sequence is TGTGCCAGCAGTTTATATACGGGAGCGCGTTACAATGAGGGGTTCTTC. Translation gives CASSLYTGARYNEGFF.